The 25 T cell receptor beta chains in this list originate from one sample, sequenced in a study of beta chain features in type 1 diabetes. The isolated RNA, all of it, was reverse transcribed, so expressed TCRB transcripts were what got sequenced. TCRdb's copy holds only in-frame clones and misses some; the assay was immunoSEQ multiplex PCR. The table shows over 600,000 clones, with under 15% occurring only once. No antigens are known for them. Findings of the study overall: Moderate yet significant TCRB CDR3 shortening was seen in Type 1 diabetes patients in all four CD4+ subsets.

The sample was naive CD4+ T cells from blood. The receptors were gathered from a man aged 25 to 40 with type 1 diabetes.

This clone was detected a few times. V usage is TRBV2 and J usage is TRBJ2-3, with D unclear. Germline loops: CDR1 SNHLY, CDR2 FYNNEI. The CDR3 extends over 14 amino acids. V dropped 4 bases and J dropped 2 bases, with 10 bases sitting between them. The CDR3 nucleotides are TGTGCCAGCAGTGTACATAGGGACACAGATACGCAGTATTTT. Its translation: CASSVHRDTDTQYF.

This clone occurred a few times. V gene TRBV29-1 combines with J gene TRBJ2-7; no clear D. The CDR3 has 12 residues. The V end was cut by 4 bases, the J end by 0 bases, with 7 bases between. Germline CDR1 is SQVTM and CDR2 is ANQGSEA. CDR3 loop: CSVVGFSYEQYF. CDR3 in DNA: TGCAGCGTTGTAGGGTTCTCCTACGAGCAGTACTTC.

This clone was seen a few times. V usage is TRBV10-3 and J usage is TRBJ2-1; D is ambiguous. The CDR3 runs to 14 residues. V lost 5 bases to trimming and J lost 5 bases, with 13 bases between them. CDR1 and CDR2 from the germline V gene are ENHRY and SYGVKD. This CDR3 reads CAISTEATDNEQFF. CDR3 coding DNA: TGTGCCATCAGTACAGAGGCAACGGACAATGAGCAGTTCTTC.

The rearrangement uses TRBV6-5 and TRBJ2-5, with D uncertain. Germline V gives CDR1 MNHEY, CDR2 SVGAGI. The CDR3 is made up of 13 amino acids. Trimming left V 5 bases short and J 2 bases short, with 9 bases between. The CDR3 DNA reads as TGTGCCAGCAGTGAAAGAGTGCAAGAGACCCAGTACTTC. Residues: CASSERVQETQYF.

This chain links TRBV7-9 with TRBJ1-1; maybe TRBD1 (6 bases). The CDR3 extends over 14 amino acids. V was cut by 5 bases and J by 4 bases, with 14 bases left in between. CDR1 is SEHNR and CDR2 is FQNEAQ in the germline V gene (reference sequence). The CDR3 region has the DNA TGTGCCAGCAGCCCCACCCAGGGGAGCACTGAAGCTTTCTTT. This gives the protein CASSPTQGSTEAFF. Full variable domain (rest looked up from reference TRBV7-9 and TRBJ1-1): DTGVSQNPRHKITKRGQNVTFRCDPISEHNRLYWYRQTLGQGPEFLTYFQNEAQLEKSRLLSDRFSAERPKGSFSTLEIQRTEQGDSAMYLCASSPTQGSTEAFFGQGTRLTVV.

This CDR3 is CASSSFDRAGSADTQYF. The CDR3 DNA follows: TGCGCCAGCAGCTCGTTCGACAGGGCCGGTTCAGCAGATACGCAGTATTTT. The chain carries TRBV5-1 and TRBJ2-3, with TRBD1 matching over 7 bases. The J segment lost 4 bases and the V segment lost 3 bases, leaving 14 bases of the junction unmatched. The CDR3 is made up of 17 amino acids. CDR1 and CDR2 (germline): SGHRS, YFSETQ.

The chain joins TRBV18 to TRBJ2-3; D may be TRBD2 (5 bases). V dropped 3 bases and J dropped 3 bases, with 10 bases sitting between them. This CDR3 has 14 residues. Germline V lookup: CDR1 KGHSH, CDR2 LQKENI. This CDR3 is CASSPGSLTDTQYF. The CDR3 coding sequence is TGTGCCAGCTCACCGGGGAGTCTGACAGATACGCAGTATTTT.

There are a few counts of this clone. The chain joins TRBV6-4 to TRBJ2-2; D is undetermined. The CDR3 is 13 amino acids. The V end was cut by 5 bases, the J end by 4 bases, with 8 bases between. Germline lookup yields CDR1 MRHNA and CDR2 SNTAGT. In DNA, the CDR3 is TGTGCCAGCAGTATGATGGGCACCGGGGAGCTGTTTTTT. It yields the protein CASSMMGTGELFF.

The sample holds a few counts of this clone. This chain links TRBV12-5 with TRBJ1-2, with D maybe TRBD1 (6 bases). This CDR3 region has 14 residues. V lost 5 bases and J lost 2, with 12 bases in between. Per the germline V gene, CDR1 is LGHNT and CDR2 is FRNRAP. The CDR3 DNA reads TGTGCTAGTGGTCCCGGAGGGGGGAACTATGGCTACACCTTC. It yields the protein CASGPGGGNYGYTF.

In its sample, this clone was seen many times. V gene TRBV7-2 combines with J gene TRBJ2-4; D is possibly TRBD1 or TRBD2 (6 bases each). V lost 0 bases and J 5 bases, leaving 17 bases between the germline ends. This CDR3 spans 17 amino acids. The germline V gene encodes CDR1 SGHTA and CDR2 FQGNSA. This CDR3 reads CASSLALRRGAENIQYF. The DNA for the CDR3 is TGTGCCAGCAGCTTAGCGCTCCGAAGGGGGGCGGAAAACATTCAGTACTTC.

The V call is TRBV7-2, the J call TRBJ2-7, with 7 bases that match TRBD1. The CDR3 has 16 residues. With 1 base clipped from V and 3 bases from J, the junction kept 9 bases outside the gene matches. Germline lookup yields CDR1 SGHTA and CDR2 FQGNSA. CDR3: CASSLGTGADGYEQYF. The CDR3 DNA sequence: TGTGCCAGCAGCTTAGGTACAGGGGCTGACGGCTACGAGCAGTACTTC.

This clone turned up a few times. The CDR3 is CASSQDRGAYEQYF. CDR3 in DNA: TGTGCCAGCAGCCAGGACAGGGGAGCCTACGAGCAGTACTTC. The rearrangement uses TRBV6-5 and TRBJ2-7, with TRBD1 identical over 9 bases. Per the germline V gene, CDR1 is MNHEY and CDR2 is SVGAGI. The length of the CDR3 is 14 residues. V shed 6 bases and J 2 bases; nucleotides not matched to a gene: 5.

V gene TRBV9 combines with J gene TRBJ1-2, with unresolved D. Germline V gives CDR1 SGDLS, CDR2 YYNGEE. Trimming pared 0 bases from V and 8 bases from J, leaving 11 bases between. The CDR3 contains 13 residues. CDR3 loop: CASSVEGAGGYTF. The CDR3 bases are TGTGCCAGCAGCGTAGAAGGTGCGGGGGGCTACACCTTC.

This clone has just a few counts. The V and J genes are TRBV2 and TRBJ2-7; 8 nucleotides align to TRBD1. There are 14 residues in the CDR3. Germline lookup yields CDR1 SNHLY and CDR2 FYNNEI. The junction had 9 bases not matched to a gene; V was cut back by 7 bases and J by 4 bases. CDR3 residues: CASNLRDRRYEQYF. CDR3 sequence (DNA): TGTGCCAGCAATTTACGGGACAGGCGTTACGAGCAGTACTTC.

This sequence joins TRBV29-1 and TRBJ2-7; D possibly corresponds to TRBD1 (6 bases). CDR1 SQVTM and CDR2 ANQGSEA come from the germline V gene. Trimming cost V 7 bases and J 4 bases, with 11 bases left between them. The length of the CDR3 is 11 residues. The CDR3 DNA is TGCAGCGGTGGGGGCCGATACGAGCAGTACTTC. This codes for CSGGGRYEQYF.

This clone was observed a few times. In DNA form, the CDR3 reads TGTGCCAGCAGTTCAAAGACAGCCAGCTCCTACAATGAGCAGTTCTTC. This sequence encodes CASSSKTASSYNEQFF. The chain employs TRBV28 and TRBJ2-1, with a weak D call TRBD1 (5 bases). CDR1 is MDHEN, CDR2 SYDVKM, per germline. CDR3 size: 16 residues. Trimming removed 4 bases from V and 0 bases from J, with 13 bases in between.

This clone has only a few counts. The chain uses TRBV2 and TRBJ1-5; D unresolved. CDR1 and CDR2 (germline): SNHLY, FYNNEI. The CDR3 is made up of 13 amino acids. With 4 bases removed from V and 6 bases from J, the gap between germline ends came to 10 bases. The CDR3 is CASSAAVGQPQHF. The CDR3 DNA sequence: TGTGCCAGCAGTGCGGCAGTTGGTCAGCCCCAGCATTTT.

The chain is built from TRBV7-2 and TRBJ2-7, with a tentative D call TRBD1 (6 bases). Trimming removed 0 bases from V and 4 bases from J, with 16 bases in between. The CDR3 has 16 amino acids. CDR1 is SGHTA, CDR2 FQGNSA, per germline. The CDR3 is CASSLASTGLPYEQYF. For the CDR3, the DNA is TGTGCCAGCAGCTTAGCCTCGACAGGCCTCCCTTACGAGCAGTACTTC.

This clone was detected a few times. The chain has TRBV6-5 and TRBJ2-3, with 7 bases aligning to TRBD2. Germline V gives CDR1 MNHEY, CDR2 SVGAGI. The CDR3 is 15 amino acids. V shed 7 bases and J 1 base; nucleotides not matched to a gene: 8. The CDR3: CASTQTSAGTDTQYF. In nucleotides, the CDR3 is TGTGCCAGCACCCAAACTAGCGCAGGCACAGATACGCAGTATTTT.

The rearrangement joins TRBV29-1 to TRBJ1-5, with D unclear. V lost 5 bases to trimming and J lost 0 bases, with 8 bases between them. There are 13 residues in the CDR3. Germline CDR1 is SQVTM and CDR2 is ANQGSEA. The CDR3 protein is CSVLENSNQPQHF. In nucleotides, the CDR3 is TGCAGCGTTCTGGAAAATAGCAATCAGCCCCAGCATTTT.

For this clone: A read error is possible here, since a much larger clone lies one base away. The V call is TRBV7-3, the J call TRBJ2-3, with 10 bases that match TRBD2. The V gene end was trimmed by 5 bases and the J gene end by 1 base; junction bases not matched to a gene: 0. This CDR3 is built from 14 residues. Germline V lookup: CDR1 SGHTA, CDR2 FQGTGA. The CDR3 here is CASSLAGGTDTQYF. DNA of the CDR3: TGTGCCAGCAGCCTAGCGGGGGGCACAGATACGCAGTATTTT.

This clone has a handful of counts. V gene TRBV9 combines with J gene TRBJ1-3; no clear D. This CDR3 is built from 16 residues. Germline CDR1 is SGDLS and CDR2 is YYNGEE. V lost 0 bases and J lost 0, with 10 bases in between. CDR3 sequence: CASSVGLPSSGNTIYF. CDR3 DNA: TGTGCCAGCAGCGTAGGACTGCCAAGCTCTGGAAACACCATATATTTT.

This clone was picked up a small number of times. The V gene is TRBV6-5, the J gene TRBJ2-5; D is perhaps TRBD2 (6 bases). The CDR3 runs 12 residues. Trimming pared 11 bases from V and 4 bases from J, leaving 14 bases between. Germline CDR1 MNHEY, CDR2 SVGAGI. CDR3 loop: CAVRLEGETQYF. In DNA, the CDR3 is TGTGCCGTCCGATTGGAGGGAGAGACCCAGTACTTC.

This clone came up a few times. The J gene is TRBJ1-5, the V gene TRBV4-2; D ambiguous. The CDR3 is made up of 15 amino acids. V was trimmed by 0 bases and J by 3 bases, leaving 9 bases between them. Germline V gene data show CDR1 as LGHNA and CDR2 as YNFKEQ. The CDR3 loop is CASSQDRSSNQPQHF. The CDR3 DNA is TGTGCCAGCAGCCAAGATCGCAGTTCCAATCAGCCCCAGCATTTT.

The chain uses TRBV7-6 and TRBJ2-1, with a tentative D call TRBD2 (6 bases). CDR3 length equals 15 residues. Deletions cut 5 bases from V and 7 bases from J, with 18 bases between. Germline CDR1 reads SGHVS; CDR2 reads FNYEAQ. DNA of the CDR3: TGTGCCAGCAGCCACTCGGCGGGGACGCCTAATGAGCAGTTCTTC. It yields the protein CASSHSAGTPNEQFF.